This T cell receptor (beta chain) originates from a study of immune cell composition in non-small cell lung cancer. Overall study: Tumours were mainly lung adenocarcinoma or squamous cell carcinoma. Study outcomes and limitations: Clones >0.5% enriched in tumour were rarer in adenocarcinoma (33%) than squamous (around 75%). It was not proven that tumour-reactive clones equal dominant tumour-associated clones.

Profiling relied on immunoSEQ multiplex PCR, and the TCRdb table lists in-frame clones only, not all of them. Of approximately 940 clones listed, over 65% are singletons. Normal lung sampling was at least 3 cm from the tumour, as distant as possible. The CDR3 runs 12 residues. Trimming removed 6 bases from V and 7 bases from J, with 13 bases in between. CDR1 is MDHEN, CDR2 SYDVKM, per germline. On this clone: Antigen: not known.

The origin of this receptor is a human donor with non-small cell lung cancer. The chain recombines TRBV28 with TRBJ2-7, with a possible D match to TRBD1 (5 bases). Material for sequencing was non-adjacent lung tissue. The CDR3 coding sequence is TGTGCCAGCAGACTTCCGCAGGGAGAGCAGTACTTC. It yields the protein CASRLPQGEQYF.